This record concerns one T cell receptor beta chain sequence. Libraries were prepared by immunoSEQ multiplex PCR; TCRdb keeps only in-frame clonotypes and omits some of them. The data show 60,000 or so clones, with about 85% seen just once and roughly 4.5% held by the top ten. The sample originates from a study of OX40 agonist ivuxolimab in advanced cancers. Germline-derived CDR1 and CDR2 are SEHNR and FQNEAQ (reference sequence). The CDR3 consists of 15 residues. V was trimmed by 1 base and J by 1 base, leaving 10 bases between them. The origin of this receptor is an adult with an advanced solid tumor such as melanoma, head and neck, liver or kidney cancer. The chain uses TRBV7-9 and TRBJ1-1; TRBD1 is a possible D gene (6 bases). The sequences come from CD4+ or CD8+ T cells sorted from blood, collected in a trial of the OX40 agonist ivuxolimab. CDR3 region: CASSLVGRGNTEAFF. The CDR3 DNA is TGTGCCAGCAGCTTAGTTGGCAGGGGGAACACTGAAGCTTTCTTT.